Below are 2 T cell receptor beta chains sequenced from a single sample in a study of T cell responses to AZD1222 COVID-19 vaccine. The protocol was immunoSEQ multiplex PCR, while the TCRdb copy is restricted to in-frame clones and leaves out a portion. The sample consists of 150,000 to 200,000 clones, about 92% of them appearing once. The material sequenced was peripheral blood, taken on day 0 of AZD1222 vaccination. These receptors were taken from an adult in good health.

V is TRBV2 and J is TRBJ1-5; D is unresolved. CDR3 length equals 14 residues. Per germline, CDR1 SNHLY and CDR2 FYNNEI. V gave up 2 bases and J gave up 9 bases, with 14 bases separating them. The chain's CDR3 is CASSEYFSSAPQHF. As DNA, the CDR3 is TGTGCCAGCAGTGAATATTTTTCCTCCGCGCCCCAGCATTTT.

The chain is built from TRBV5-1 and TRBJ2-1; the match to TRBD2 covers 8 bases. CDR3 size: 16 residues. The V and J ends lost 0 bases and 5 bases, in that order; junction bases with no gene match: 7. The germline V gene encodes CDR1 SGHRS and CDR2 YFSETQ. Written as DNA, the CDR3 is TGCGCCAGCAGCTTGGATGGCCAGCGGGGGAACAATGAGCAGTTCTTC. It encodes CASSLDGQRGNNEQFF.